This is a list of T cell receptor beta chains from one sample in a study of T cells in Graves' hyperthyroidism and ophthalmopathy. Each CDR3 protein gets one entry after TCRdb re-called the multiplex PCR reads with MiXCR. The profile shows hundreds of thousands of distinct CDR3 sequences, roughly 15% of them singletons. Sample: blood. These TCRs come from a woman aged 40-49 years with Graves' hyperthyroidism. Each CDR3 is given with its conserved first and last residue. D genes are given only for firm matches. Size values are once, few and many counts, or a class for expanded clones, and some rows have none.

d_call j_call v_call clone_size cdr3_aa cdr3_nt
TRBD2 TRBJ2-1 TRBV28 many CASSLWEKASGRADNEQFF TGTGCCAGCAGTTTATGGGAGAAGGCTAGCGGGAGGGCCGACAATGAGCAGTTCTTC
. TRBJ2-7 TRBV7-2 . CASSLDEAEQYF TGTGCCAGCAGCTTAGACGAGGCCGAGCAGTACTTC
. TRBJ2-3 TRBV24-1 many CATSDCDTSTDTQYF TGTGCCACCAGTGATTGTGACACTAGCACAGATACGCAGTATTTT
. TRBJ2-1 TRBV5-1 few CASSLAMSGRLEQFF TGCGCCAGCAGCTTGGCCATGAGTGGGCGCCTTGAGCAGTTCTTC
TRBD2 TRBJ2-2 TRBV9 . CASSAGGTSWTGELFF TGTGCCAGCAGCGCCGGTGGGACTAGTTGGACCGGGGAGCTGTTTTTT
. TRBJ1-2 TRBV27 . CASSPLVLPGGYGYTF TGTGCCAGCAGTCCCCTCGTACTTCCGGGTGGGTATGGCTACACCTTC
. TRBJ1-2 TRBV29-1 once CSVEIPRTETNYGYTF TGCAGCGTTGAGATACCACGGACAGAAACTAACTATGGCTACACCTTC
TRBD1 TRBJ1-2 TRBV5-6 many CASSLDFTGGDYGYTF TGTGCCAGCAGCTTGGATTTTACAGGGGGTGACTATGGCTACACCTTC
TRBD2 TRBJ2-5 TRBV6-1 many CASSEAPGAGETQYF TGTGCCAGCAGTGAAGCGCCGGGAGCGGGGGAGACCCAGTACTTC
. TRBJ1-1 TRBV20-1 many CSVQVMNTEAFF TGCAGTGTCCAGGTAATGAACACTGAAGCTTTCTTT
. TRBJ1-5 TRBV28 many CASSRHRNQPQHF TGTGCCAGCAGCCGACACCGCAATCAGCCCCAGCATTTT
TRBD1 TRBJ2-7 TRBV20-1 few CSAAGQGHEQYF TGCAGTGCCGCGGGACAGGGGCACGAGCAGTACTTC
TRBD1 TRBJ2-7 TRBV30 . CAWTKEGPGQGSYEQYF TGTGCCTGGACCAAAGAAGGTCCGGGACAGGGGAGCTACGAGCAATACTTC
TRBD2 TRBJ2-7 TRBV30 many CAWTRAGVGYEQYF TGTGCCTGGACAAGAGCGGGAGTAGGTTACGAGCAGTACTTC
. TRBJ2-7 TRBV27 many CASSSSTLGYEQYF TGTGCCAGCAGTTCATCAACCCTCGGCTACGAGCAGTACTTC
. TRBJ2-4 TRBV20-1 few CSARDPGSAKNIQYF TGCAGTGCTAGAGATCCAGGTTCGGCCAAAAACATTCAGTACTTC
TRBD2 TRBJ2-1 TRBV6-1 few CASSGTSGRGNEQFF TGTGCCAGCAGCGGGACTAGCGGGAGGGGAAATGAGCAGTTCTTC
TRBD1 TRBJ1-1 TRBV6-1 few CASSLSEGATEAFF TGTGCCAGCAGTCTCTCCGAGGGGGCCACTGAAGCTTTCTTT
. TRBJ1-6 TRBV4-1 . CASSEFLYNSPLHF TGCGCCAGCAGCGAGTTCCTCTATAATTCACCCCTCCACTTT
. TRBJ1-5 TRBV24-1 few CATSAVGNQPQHF TGTGCCACCAGTGCGGTTGGCAATCAGCCCCAGCATTTT
. TRBJ2-1 TRBV4-1 few CASSQWGPGTEQFF TGCGCCAGCAGCCAATGGGGGCCAGGGACAGAGCAGTTCTTC
. TRBJ2-3 TRBV4-1 . CASSPLVSASTDTQYF TGCGCCAGCAGTCCCCTAGTGAGCGCGAGCACAGATACGCAGTATTTT
. TRBJ2-3 TRBV10-3 . CAISESDAGPTDTQYF TGTGCCATCAGTGAGTCAGACGCAGGGCCCACAGATACGCAGTATTTT
TRBD2 TRBJ2-1 TRBV27 many CASTWTSGNNEQFF TGTGCCAGCACCTGGACTAGCGGAAACAATGAGCAGTTCTTC
. TRBJ2-1 TRBV7-9 few CASSELTGYNEQFF TGTGCCAGCAGCGAGCTCACGGGGTACAATGAGCAGTTCTTC
. TRBJ2-6 TRBV20-1 . CSAPWNSGANVLTF TGCAGTGCCCCCTGGAACTCTGGGGCCAACGTCCTGACTTTC
. TRBJ1-5 TRBV6-1 many CASSEEGHDAGQPQHF TGTGCCAGCAGTGAAGAGGGACACGATGCAGGTCAGCCCCAGCATTTT
. TRBJ1-2 TRBV4-2 once CASSQDSQGGYGYTF TGTGCCAGCAGCCAAGATTCTCAGGGTGGCTATGGCTACACCTTC
TRBD1 TRBJ2-7 TRBV5-1 many CASSTGQGAYEQYF TGCGCCAGCAGCACGGGACAGGGAGCCTACGAGCAGTACTTC
. TRBJ2-5 TRBV5-1 many CASSDPRQGRGLQETQYF TGCGCCAGCAGCGACCCCCGGCAGGGAAGGGGACTCCAAGAGACCCAGTACTTC
TRBD1 TRBJ2-7 TRBV28 many CASSITQGSYEQYF TGTGCCAGCAGTATTACACAGGGGTCCTACGAGCAGTACTTC
TRBD1 TRBJ2-7 TRBV19 . CASIPSPGQGAYEQYF TGTGCCAGCATTCCGAGCCCGGGACAGGGGGCCTACGAGCAGTACTTC